These 11 T cell receptor beta chains originate from one sample sequenced in a study of T cell changes during pregnancy in multiple sclerosis. The method was immunoSEQ multiplex PCR; TCRdb's version includes in-frame clones alone and lacks a portion of them. The sample contains 50,000 to 55,000 clones, around 90% of which appear only once. The sample was CD4+ T cells from peripheral blood mononuclear cells, taken in the third trimester of pregnancy. All receptors come from a female donor with multiple sclerosis, enrolled in a pregnancy study.

V and J are TRBV6-1 and TRBJ1-5; D uncertain. This CDR3 has 12 residues. Trimming shortened V by 2 bases and J by 7 bases, and 6 bases separated the two germline ends. CDR1 is MNHNS and CDR2 is SASEGT in the germline V gene. The CDR3 DNA follows: TGTGCCAGCAGTGAAAAAAGCCAGCCCCAGCATTTT. Its translation is CASSEKSQPQHF.

The CDR3 here is CASSLGVTGAGTYEQYF. CDR3 coding DNA: TGTGCCAGCAGCTTAGGAGTAACAGGGGCCGGAACCTACGAGCAGTACTTC. The rearrangement joins TRBV13 to TRBJ2-7, with 7 positions matching TRBD1. This CDR3 comprises 17 residues. Trimming took 0 bases from V and 2 from J; bases not matched to a gene: 10. Germline CDR1 is PRHDT and CDR2 is FYEKMQ (reference sequence).

This clone was detected once. V is TRBV5-1 and J is TRBJ2-3; possibly TRBD2 for D (6 bases). Germline loops: CDR1 SGHRS, CDR2 YFSETQ. This CDR3 comprises 15 residues. Trimming removed 0 bases from V and 5 bases from J, with 13 bases in between. CDR3 loop: CASSLEVGGRDTQYF. CDR3 DNA: TGCGCCAGCAGCTTGGAGGTCGGGGGTAGAGATACGCAGTATTTT.

The rearrangement links TRBV9 to TRBJ2-5; D may be TRBD1 (6 bases). CDR1 and CDR2 (germline): SGDLS, YYNGEE. The CDR3 length is 13 residues. Trimming shortened V by 5 bases and J by 5 bases, and 13 bases separated the two germline ends. The CDR3 reads CASSLQGSETQYF. In DNA form, the CDR3 reads TGTGCCAGCAGTCTACAGGGTTCCGAGACCCAGTACTTC. The entire variable domain, with the rest obtained from reference TRBV9 and TRBJ2-5, is as follows: DSGVTQTPKHLITATGQRVTLRCSPRSGDLSVYWYQQSLDQGLQFLIQYYNGEERAKGNILERFSAQQFPDLHSELNLSSLELGDSALYFCASSLQGSETQYFGPGTRLLVL.

The chain carries TRBV11-2 and TRBJ2-7; 8 nucleotides align to TRBD1. Germline assignment: CDR1 SGHAT and CDR2 FQNNGV. CDR3 length: 16 residues. Trimming removed 5 bases from V and 2 bases from J; junction bases left unmatched: 11. CDR3 sequence: CASSPLLRDRTYEQYF. The CDR3 region has the DNA TGTGCCAGCAGCCCCCTCCTCCGGGACAGGACCTACGAGCAGTACTTC.

In nucleotides, the CDR3 is TGCGCCAGCAGCCAAGAGGGGGCCACGTACTTC. This translates into CASSQEGATYF. V gene TRBV4-1 combines with J gene TRBJ2-7, with D tentatively TRBD1 (6 bases). V was cut by 0 bases and J by 12 bases, with 9 bases left in between. The CDR3 covers 11 residues. CDR1 is MGHRA and CDR2 is YSYEKL in the germline V gene.

The chain is built from TRBV7-2 and TRBJ1-4; D is unresolved. Germline CDR1 is SGHTA and CDR2 is FQGNSA. The CDR3 is made up of 16 amino acids. V was trimmed by 4 bases and J by 3 bases, leaving 15 bases between them. CDR3 sequence: CASSSQVGKSNEKLFF. The CDR3 region has the DNA TGTGCCAGCAGCTCCCAAGTTGGCAAATCTAATGAAAAACTGTTTTTT. Variable domain in full (rest from reference TRBV7-2 and TRBJ1-4): GAGVSQSPSNKVTEKGKDVELRCDPISGHTALYWYRQSLGQGLEFLIYFQGNSAPDKSGLPSDRFSAERTGGSVSTLTIQRTQQEDSAVYLCASSSQVGKSNEKLFFGSGTQLSVL.

This chain links TRBV15 with TRBJ2-7, with D possibly matching TRBD2 (7 bases). The length of the CDR3 is 14 residues. The V gene lost 8 bases and the J gene lost 0 bases, with 14 bases spanning the gap. The germline V gene encodes CDR1 LNHNV and CDR2 YYDKDF (reference sequence). CDR3 nucleotide sequence: TGTGCCACCCGCCGGGGGGCGAGCTCCTACGAGCAGTACTTC. It is translated as CATRRGASSYEQYF.

The chain couples TRBV7-6 to TRBJ1-2; D is undetermined. Germline V gene sequence: CDR1 SGHVS, CDR2 FNYEAQ. CDR3 size: 13 residues. Trimming shortened V by 1 base and J by 6 bases, and 9 bases separated the two germline ends. Written as DNA, the CDR3 is TGTGCCAGCAGCTTAGAGCGGGCCGATGGCTACACCTTC. Translated, it gives CASSLERADGYTF.

The rearrangement joins TRBV6-6 to TRBJ2-1; D unclear. This CDR3 contains 16 residues. V was pared by 0 bases and J by 4 bases, with 13 bases between. CDR1 is MNHNY, CDR2 SVGAGI, per germline (reference sequence). CDR3 coding DNA: TGTGCCAGCAGTTACTCGAATCCGGTTCTTTACAATGAGCAGTTCTTC. Translating it yields CASSYSNPVLYNEQFF.

The chain joins TRBV30 to TRBJ1-2; tentatively, D is TRBD1 (6 bases). CDR3 length: 15 residues. Germline V gene sequence: CDR1 GTSNPN, CDR2 SVGIG (reference sequence). V was shortened by 0 bases and J by 2 bases, with 13 bases between the two germline ends. The CDR3 bases are TGTGCCTGGAGTGTATCCCCTACAGGGAACTATGGCTACACCTTC. Encoded protein: CAWSVSPTGNYGYTF.